This entry features one T cell receptor (beta chain) sequence. The antigen it binds to is not known. No qualities accompany the bases; no much larger clone lies one base away. The source of the sample is a study of CD8+ T cells in alopecia areata listed by TCRdb under 2018. About the investigation overall: Treated patients were enrolled in an open-label pilot trial of oral tofacitinib, 5 to 10 mg twice daily, for moderate-to-severe alopecia areata. Human TCRbeta sequencing covered scalp tissue and sorted CD4+ and CD8+ peripheral blood T cells from patchy and totalis/universalis alopecia areata patients and healthy controls. Scalp clonality was compared among normal scalp (n=4), patchy alopecia areata scalp (n=8), and alopecia totalis/universalis scalp (n=8). Tofacitinib was administered for 6 to 18 months, and 6 months of follow-up off drug were then conducted to assess delayed response and recurrence. TCRbeta CDR3 regions were amplified by immunoSEQ multiplex PCR using 35 Vbeta forward and 13 Jbeta reverse primers. The study used high-throughput TCRbeta sequencing to examine T cell clonal expansion in alopecia areata, in both the C3H/HeJ mouse model and human patients. Biopsies were taken from tofacitinib-treated patients at baseline and at 4 and 24 weeks of treatment, and a later scalp biopsy was taken in several of the tofacitinib-treated patients. The RNA source kit depended on sample type: the PAXgene miRNA kit for fixed scalp, the miRNeasy kit for PBMCs, and the RNeasy kit for mouse skin. General findings and caveats noted by the study authors: Shared TCR sequences between patients were less evident than in mice, which may be partly attributable to HLA diversity in the patient population. Unlike mouse skin, which is dominated by gammadelta T cells, normal human skin has resident alphabeta T cells that are also sequenced, and this complicates analysis of the scalp TCR repertoire. Compared with normal scalp, lesional scalp had higher clonality and more expanded CD8+ clones, particularly in alopecia totalis/universalis, a pattern that suggests antigenic drive.

Libraries were built with the immunoSEQ multiplex PCR assay. RNA was extracted from all samples and reverse transcribed into cDNA as template for TCR sequencing. SuperScript III was used for first-strand cDNA synthesis, primed with a 2:1 mix of oligo-dT and random hexamers. A synthetic immune receptor repertoire was used to assess amplification bias, and residual bias was removed computationally. Per the authors' processing: Raw reads were preprocessed to remove errors, and CDR3 was defined by IMGT conventions from the conserved cysteine to phenylalanine. To get clonality, Shannon entropy was normalized by log2 of the number of productive unique TCRs and the result was subtracted from 1. CD4 or CD8 identity of scalp clones was inferred by cross-referencing scalp TCRbeta sequences with sorted blood CD4 and CD8 repertoires. Sourced from immuneACCESS, this table was stored by TCRdb with only in-frame sequences that have V and J called. A share of the clones is absent; for the studies checked, an unresolved V gene accounts for under half, and the remainder has no known explanation. V, J and clone size are those of that table, while D and trimming were read from the DNA. The sample table contains 150,000 or so clones; only one count was recorded for roughly 48% of them. Less than 8% of the sample is taken by the ten largest.

Peripheral blood and lesional scalp punch biopsies were obtained from patients with alopecia areata. PBMCs were isolated by density centrifugation and stained for CD3, CD4 and CD8, after which CD4+ and CD8+ T cells were sorted on a FACSAria. The sequencing input was CD4+ T cells sorted from blood. This sequence was found in a human donor with alopecia areata.

The DNA sequence is given as TGCAGCGTCCTACAGCACTATGGCTACACCTTC. Its protein product is CSVLQHYGYTF. The chain couples TRBV29-1 to TRBJ1-2, with the D gene not clear enough to name. The CDR3 sequence holds 11 residues, the cysteine and phenylalanine included. Of the read, only the CDR3 DNA is kept; its 33 bases are in frame from base 1. From the germline V gene, CDR1 is SQVTM and CDR2 is ANQGSEA. Trimming takes 6 bases from V and 3 bases from J, and the germline ends sit 8 bases apart.